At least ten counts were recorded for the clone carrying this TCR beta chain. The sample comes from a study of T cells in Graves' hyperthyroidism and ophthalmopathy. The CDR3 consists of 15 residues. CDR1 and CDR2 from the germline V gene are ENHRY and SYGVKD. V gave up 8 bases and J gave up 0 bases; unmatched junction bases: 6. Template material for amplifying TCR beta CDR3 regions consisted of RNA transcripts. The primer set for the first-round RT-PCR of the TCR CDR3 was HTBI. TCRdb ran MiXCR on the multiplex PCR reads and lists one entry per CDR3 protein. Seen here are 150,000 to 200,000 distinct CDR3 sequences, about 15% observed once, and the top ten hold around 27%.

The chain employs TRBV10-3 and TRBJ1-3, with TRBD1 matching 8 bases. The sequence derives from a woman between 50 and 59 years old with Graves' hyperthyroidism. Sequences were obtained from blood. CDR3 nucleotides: TGTGCCATCGGACAGGGCGTTTTCTCTGGAAACACCATATATTTT. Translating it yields CAIGQGVFSGNTIYF.